This T cell receptor (beta chain) was found in a study of OX40 agonist ivuxolimab in advanced cancers. On the study more broadly: Given to patients was ivuxolimab, an agonistic anti-OX40 (CD134) antibody.

Study observations and caveats: CD8+ T cells showed, on average, more clonal expansion than CD4+ cells. Clonal expansion by week 6 occurred in CD4+ and CD8+ blood T cells (at 0.1 to 3.0 mg/kg).

The J segment lost 5 bases and the V segment lost 5 bases, leaving 5 bases of the junction unmatched. Germline loops: CDR1 MDHEN, CDR2 SYDVKM. This CDR3 has 14 residues. To note about this clone: The antigen remains undetermined.

TCRdb keeps only in-frame clones here, not all; method: immunoSEQ multiplex PCR. The data hold approximately 81,000 clones, with about 93% observed a single time. The specimen was CD4+ or CD8+ T cells sorted from blood, collected in a trial of the OX40 agonist ivuxolimab. The TCR sequence derives from an adult with an advanced solid tumor such as melanoma, head and neck, liver or kidney cancer. The V gene is TRBV28, the J gene TRBJ2-5; TRBD2 aligns across 10 bases. The DNA of the CDR3 is TGTGCCAGCAGTCAGACTAGCGGGCGGGAGACCCAGTACTTC. Translation: CASSQTSGRETQYF.